The rows below give T cell receptor beta chains drawn from one sample of a study of immune aging and cytomegalovirus after organ transplant. The antigens of these receptors remain unknown. MiXCR, applied by TCRdb to the single-cell sequencing reads, yields one record per CDR3 protein. The repertoire holds 20,000 to 25,000 distinct CDR3 sequences, with roughly a third as singletons. The input for sequencing was CMV peptide-activated CD4+ and CD8+ T cells sorted from blood, taken at five time points, pooled. All receptors derive from a female donor who had a heart transplant and CMV viremia. Both conserved end residues are part of each CDR3. Fields, in order: D gene, clone size, V gene, J gene, CDR3 DNA, CDR3 protein. The D gene is left open where the match is weak. Not every row has a clone size; where given, it reads once, few, many or a size class.

D: TRBD1; size: -; V: TRBV6-2/TRBV6-3; J: TRBJ2-5; DNA: TGTGCCAGCAGCAGTCTACAGGGACAGGAGACCCAGTACTTC; CDR3: CASSSLQGQETQYF
D: TRBD2; size: few; V: TRBV6-5; J: TRBJ2-5; DNA: TGTGCCAGCAGTGCCTTCCTAGCGGGGGCCCAAGAGACCCAGTACTTC; CDR3: CASSAFLAGAQETQYF
D: -; size: few; V: TRBV12-3/TRBV12-4; J: TRBJ2-3; DNA: TGTGCCAGCAGTCCACCCGGGAACAGGGCCCATAGCACAGATACGCAGTATTTT; CDR3: CASSPPGNRAHSTDTQYF
D: -; size: -; V: TRBV2; J: TRBJ2-7; DNA: TGTGCCATAGAGGGGGGATCGGCTTCCTACGAGCAGTACTTC; CDR3: CAIEGGSASYEQYF
D: -; size: -; V: TRBV7-2; J: TRBJ2-2; DNA: TGTGCCAGCAGCTTACGGGAGAACACCGGGGAGCTGTTTTTT; CDR3: CASSLRENTGELFF
D: -; size: medium-sized; V: TRBV15; J: TRBJ1-5; DNA: TGTGCCACCAGCAGAGCGCTAGGGAATCAGCCCCAGCATTTT; CDR3: CATSRALGNQPQHF
D: -; size: -; V: TRBV12-3/TRBV12-4; J: TRBJ1-5; DNA: TGTGCCAGCAGCCTAATGGGGGCTGGTGAGCCCCAGCATTTT; CDR3: CASSLMGAGEPQHF
D: -; size: -; V: TRBV3-1; J: TRBJ1-1; DNA: TGTGCCAGCAGCCCGGTAGGGGCAAAGAACACTGAAGCTTTCTTT; CDR3: CASSPVGAKNTEAFF
D: -; size: medium-sized; V: TRBV7-8; J: TRBJ2-5; DNA: TGTGCCAGCAGCTTAGGGACAGACCAAGAGACCCAGTACTTC; CDR3: CASSLGTDQETQYF
D: -; size: few; V: TRBV5-5; J: TRBJ2-1; DNA: TGTGCCAGCAGCTTATCACCCAGCGGTGGGGCCGGTGAGCAGTTCTTC; CDR3: CASSLSPSGGAGEQFF
D: TRBD1; size: medium-sized; V: TRBV20-1; J: TRBJ2-4; DNA: TGCAGTGCTATCACGGGACAGGGGGGTCGAGTTCAGTACTTC; CDR3: CSAITGQGGRVQYF
D: -; size: -; V: TRBV10-3; J: TRBJ1-5; DNA: TGTGCCATCAGTGAGTCGGCATTGACGGTCAATCAGCCCCAGCATTTT; CDR3: CAISESALTVNQPQHF
D: -; size: -; V: TRBV27; J: TRBJ2-7; DNA: TGTGCCAGCAGTCCGGGACGGACCTACGAGCAGTACTTC; CDR3: CASSPGRTYEQYF
D: TRBD2; size: medium-sized; V: TRBV20-1; J: TRBJ2-3; DNA: TGCAGTGCTAGAAGATCGCTAGCGGGGGCAGATACGCAGTATTTT; CDR3: CSARRSLAGADTQYF
D: -; size: -; V: TRBV7-8; J: TRBJ1-1; DNA: TGTGCCAGCAGCTTTCAGGCTGGGACTGAAGCTTTCTTT; CDR3: CASSFQAGTEAFF
D: -; size: medium-sized; V: TRBV28; J: TRBJ2-2; DNA: TGTGCCGTCAGGAAAGTCGGGGAGCTGTTTTTT; CDR3: CAVRKVGELFF
D: -; size: -; V: TRBV4-1; J: TRBJ1-5; DNA: TGCGCCAGCAGCCATGTTCCGGGGCAGCCCCAGCATTTT; CDR3: CASSHVPGQPQHF
D: -; size: medium-sized; V: TRBV6-1; J: TRBJ2-7; DNA: TGTGCCAGCACGGGACGTTACGAGCAGTACTTC; CDR3: CASTGRYEQYF
D: -; size: once; V: TRBV3-1; J: TRBJ1-6; DNA: TGTGCCAGCAGCCATAGATGGGGGAATTCACCCCTCCACTTT; CDR3: CASSHRWGNSPLHF
D: -; size: many; V: TRBV14; J: TRBJ1-5; DNA: TGTGCCAGCAGCCAATACCTGAATCAGCCCCAGCATTTT; CDR3: CASSQYLNQPQHF
D: -; size: -; V: TRBV7-9; J: TRBJ2-4; DNA: TGTGCCAGCAGCTCGCAAGTTATTCAGTACTTC; CDR3: CASSSQVIQYF
D: -; size: -; V: TRBV12-3/TRBV12-4; J: TRBJ2-3; DNA: TGTGCCAGCAGCTTACGGCTACATGGCACAGATACGCAGTATTTT; CDR3: CASSLRLHGTDTQYF
D: -; size: -; V: TRBV6-6; J: TRBJ2-7; DNA: TGTGCCAGCAGTTCCCGAATGGACGGGAGATCCTCCTACGAGCAGTACTTC; CDR3: CASSSRMDGRSSYEQYF
D: -; size: -; V: TRBV7-2; J: TRBJ2-7; DNA: TGTGCCAGCAGTAACGGCTGGCGCGAGCAGTACTTC; CDR3: CASSNGWREQYF
D: -; size: few; V: TRBV21-1; J: TRBJ2-2; DNA: TGTGCCGGCAGCAAAAGGGCGGCCCGGAGACCCCGGAACACCGGGGAGCTGTTCTTT; CDR3: CAGSKRAARRPRNTGELFF
D: TRBD2; size: -; V: TRBV12-3/TRBV12-4; J: TRBJ2-1; DNA: TGTGCCAGCCTCAGCGGGAGGGGACATGAGCAGTTCTTC; CDR3: CASLSGRGHEQFF
D: TRBD1; size: -; V: TRBV24-1; J: TRBJ2-5; DNA: TGTGCCACCAGTGACCCTGGGACAGCCAAAGAGACCCAGTACTTC; CDR3: CATSDPGTAKETQYF
D: -; size: -; V: TRBV12-3/TRBV12-4; J: TRBJ1-5; DNA: TGTGCCAGCAGTTCGGGCCTTAGGATGGATCAGCCCCAGCATTTT; CDR3: CASSSGLRMDQPQHF
D: TRBD2; size: -; V: TRBV19; J: TRBJ2-2; DNA: TGTGCCAGTAGTGAACTAGCGCCCGGGGAGCTGTTTTTT; CDR3: CASSELAPGELFF
D: TRBD2; size: few; V: TRBV19; J: TRBJ2-1; DNA: TGTGCCAGTAACGCGGGACTAGCTAGCAATGAGCAGTTCTTC; CDR3: CASNAGLASNEQFF